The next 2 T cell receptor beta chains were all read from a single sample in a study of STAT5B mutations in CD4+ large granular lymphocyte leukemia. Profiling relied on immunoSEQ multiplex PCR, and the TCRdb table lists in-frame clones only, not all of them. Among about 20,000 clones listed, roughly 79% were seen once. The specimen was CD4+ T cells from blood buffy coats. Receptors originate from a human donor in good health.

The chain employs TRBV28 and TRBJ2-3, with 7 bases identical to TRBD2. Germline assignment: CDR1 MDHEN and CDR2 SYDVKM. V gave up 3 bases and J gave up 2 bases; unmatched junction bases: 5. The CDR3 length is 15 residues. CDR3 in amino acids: CASSLAGDYTDTQYF. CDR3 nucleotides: TGTGCCAGCAGTTTGGCGGGAGATTACACAGATACGCAGTATTTT.

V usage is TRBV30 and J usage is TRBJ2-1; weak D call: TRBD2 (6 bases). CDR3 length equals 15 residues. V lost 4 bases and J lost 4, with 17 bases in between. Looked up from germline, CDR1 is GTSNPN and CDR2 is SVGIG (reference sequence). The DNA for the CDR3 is TGTGCCTGGATAGGAGGGGAGATGAGGTACAATGAGCAGTTCTTC. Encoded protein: CAWIGGEMRYNEQFF.